The present TCR beta chain was sequenced within a study of CD8+ T cells in alopecia areata. Sequencing templates came from extracted RNA that was reverse transcribed into cDNA. The method was immunoSEQ multiplex PCR; TCRdb's version includes in-frame clones alone and lacks a portion of them. Of 200,000 or so clones in the sample, roughly two fifths were seen once. Treatment: oral pan-JAK inhibitor, 5-10 mg twice daily. From alopecia areata patients, lesional scalp punch biopsies and peripheral blood were collected. In this sample, this clone turned up a few times. Germline CDR1 ENHRY, CDR2 SYGVKD. The trim removed 8 bases at V and 6 bases at J, leaving 8 bases unmatched. This CDR3 region has 13 residues.

The receptor comes from a human donor with alopecia areata. The chain joins TRBV10-3 to TRBJ2-7; TRBD1 matches 9 bases. Sequences were derived from CD4+ T cells sorted from blood, sampled at approximately week 30, from a patient treated with tofacitinib. The CDR3 DNA reads TGTGCCATCGGCCCGGGACAGGGTCGCGAGCAGTACTTC. Protein sequence: CAIGPGQGREQYF.